One T cell receptor (beta chain) is described in this entry. This entry comes from a study of T cell changes during pregnancy in multiple sclerosis. From germline, CDR1 is SEHNR and CDR2 FQNEAQ (reference sequence). Trimming took 5 bases from V and 0 from J, leaving 8 bases between them. This CDR3 has 14 amino acids. Using immunoSEQ multiplex PCR, the repertoire was profiled, and TCRdb retains in-frame clones only, with some absent. The sample contains roughly 23,000 clones, more than 80% of which appear only once. The material was CD4+ T cells from peripheral blood mononuclear cells, obtained in the third trimester of pregnancy. This clonotype originated in a female donor in good health, enrolled as a control in a pregnancy study. The chain links TRBV7-9 to TRBJ1-3; a possible D gene is TRBD1 (6 bases). CDR3 nucleotide sequence: TGTGCCAGCAGCCCAGGGGTCTCTGGAAACACCATATATTTT. This sequence encodes CASSPGVSGNTIYF.